The 19 T cell receptor beta chains presented below share a single source sample, sequenced in a study of cytomegalovirus exposure and HLA in healthy donors. The PCR had 60 Vbeta and 13 Jbeta primers. Profiled with immunoSEQ multiplex PCR; TCRdb holds only in-frame clones, not every one. The sample shows roughly 130,000 clones, 84% of them seen only once. Sequencing input: PBMCs. These receptor sequences come from a man aged 45-65 years in good health and CMV-seronegative.

This chain connects TRBV5-1 to TRBJ1-5; TRBD1 matches at 10 bases. The V gene's germline CDR1 is SGHRS and CDR2 YFSETQ. The CDR3 sequence is 15 residues long. Trimming cost V 0 bases and J 5 bases; bases outside gene matches: 2. The CDR3 loop reads CASSLGQGADQPQHF. For the CDR3, the DNA is TGCGCCAGCAGCTTGGGACAGGGGGCTGATCAGCCCCAGCATTTT.

The J gene is TRBJ1-6, the V gene TRBV9; D is perhaps TRBD1 (5 bases). The V end was cut by 0 bases, the J end by 6 bases, with 10 bases between. This CDR3 contains 15 residues. Germline V gene data show CDR1 as SGDLS and CDR2 as YYNGEE. In nucleotides, the CDR3 is TGTGCCAGCAGCGTAGAGGCAGGGCCTAATTCACCCCTCCACTTT. The encoded protein is CASSVEAGPNSPLHF.

Regarding this clone: Other DNA sequences from this sample encode an identical CDR3 as well. The rearrangement links TRBV5-3 to TRBJ1-5; 9 nucleotides agree with TRBD1. TRBV5-3 is classed as an ORF, of uncertain function. The CDR3 length is 19 residues. V lost 4 bases and J lost 4; bases outside the gene matches: 18. The CDR3 coding sequence is TGTGCCAGAAGCACCTACAGGGGGCTGGATAGGTGGGCGAATCAGCCCCAGCATTTT. Amino acid sequence: CARSTYRGLDRWANQPQHF.

CDR3 sequence: CASSPTGNYGYTF. The CDR3 coding sequence is TGTGCCAGCAGCCCTACGGGTAACTATGGCTACACCTTC. The rearrangement uses TRBV9 and TRBJ1-2; no clear D. Trimming removed 4 bases at V and 1 base at J, with 8 bases between. Germline V gives CDR1 SGDLS, CDR2 YYNGEE. The CDR3 is 13 amino acids.

Worth noting for this clone: Germline is not matched at one junction end, which may reflect a read error. The CDR3 DNA reads TGCAGGGCTACAGGGAACTATGGCTACACCTTC. Amino acid sequence: CRATGNYGYTF. The chain has TRBV20-1 and TRBJ1-2, with TRBD1 as a possible D gene (6 bases). Germline CDR1 and CDR2: DFQATT and SNEGSKA (reference sequence). The CDR3 length is 11 residues.

The V call is TRBV18, the J call TRBJ2-2, with unresolved D. V was trimmed by 1 base and J by 4 bases, leaving 13 bases between them. This CDR3 is 16 amino acids long. Germline CDR1 reads KGHSH; CDR2 reads LQKENI. CDR3 bases: TGTGCCAGCTCACCACGGGCAGGCGTCAGCACCGGGGAGCTGTTTTTT. Amino acids: CASSPRAGVSTGELFF. Full variable domain (remainder filled in from reference TRBV18 and TRBJ2-2): NAGVMQNPRHLVRRRGQEARLRCSPMKGHSHVYWYRQLPEEGLKFMVYLQKENIIDESGMPKERFSAEFPKEGPSILRIQQVVRGDSAAYFCASSPRAGVSTGELFFGEGSRLTVL.

The chain joins TRBV5-4 to TRBJ2-5, with a tentative D call TRBD1 (6 bases). The last part of the DNA fits TRBJ2-7 better; the J call may be wrong. Germline CDR1 reads SGHNT; CDR2 reads YYREEE (reference sequence). CDR3 size: 14 residues. The CDR3 loop is CASSARDNSYEQYF. In DNA form, the CDR3 reads TGTGCCAGCAGCGCTAGGGACAACTCCTACGAGCAGTACTTC.

This chain connects TRBV19 to TRBJ1-1; D gene uncertain. Deletions cut 5 bases from V and 1 base from J, with 5 bases between. Germline values: CDR1 LNHDA, CDR2 SQIVND (reference sequence). The CDR3 is 12 residues long. The CDR3, as DNA: TGTGCCAGTAGTTACAAGAACACTGAAGCTTTCTTT. Its protein product is CASSYKNTEAFF.

The chain combines TRBV7-3 with TRBJ2-1; TRBD1 aligns across 10 bases. V shed 2 bases and J 9 bases; nucleotides not matched to a gene: 10. The CDR3 length is 16 residues. The germline gives CDR1 SGHTA, CDR2 FQGTGA. The CDR3 nucleotides are TGTGCCAGCAGCTTATCCGGGACAGGGGCGTTCGGTGAGCAGTTCTTC. Translation: CASSLSGTGAFGEQFF.

The J gene is TRBJ2-5, the V gene TRBV11-2, with 10 bases matching TRBD2. Germline V gene lookup returns CDR1 SGHAT and CDR2 FQNNGV. This CDR3 is built from 15 residues. V shed 0 bases, J shed 5 bases, and the junction held 3 bases outside the gene matches. CDR3 sequence (DNA): TGTGCCAGCAGCTTAGAAATTAGCGGGGGGGAGACCCAGTACTTC. Translated, it gives CASSLEISGGETQYF.

The chain links TRBV2 to TRBJ1-6; the match to TRBD1 covers 10 bases. CDR1 is SNHLY and CDR2 is FYNNEI in the germline V gene. The CDR3 length is 18 residues. Trimming removed 4 bases from V and 6 bases from J; junction bases left unmatched: 12. CDR3 nucleotide sequence: TGTGCCAGCAGTGGTGGGTTGGTTGGGACAGGGGTTAATTCACCCCTCCACTTT. Protein: CASSGGLVGTGVNSPLHF.

The genes are TRBV19 and TRBJ2-6; D uncertain. Trimming stripped 4 bases from V and 0 bases from J, with 7 bases between. CDR3 size: 15 residues. In germline, CDR1 is LNHDA, CDR2 SQIVND (reference sequence). Here the CDR3 reads CASSKDISGANVLTF. DNA of the CDR3: TGTGCCAGTAGTAAAGACATCTCTGGGGCCAACGTCCTGACTTTC.

In DNA form, the CDR3 reads TGCGCCAGCAGCCAACCAGCGTGGAAATTAGGCGGGGAGCTGTTTTTT. It translates to CASSQPAWKLGGELFF. The chain uses TRBV4-1 and TRBJ2-2; D unresolved. The germline gives CDR1 MGHRA, CDR2 YSYEKL. V was shortened by 2 bases and J by 7 bases, with 17 bases between the two germline ends. The CDR3 is 16 amino acids.

The J gene is TRBJ1-1, the V gene TRBV19, with a weak D call TRBD1 (5 bases). Germline loops: CDR1 LNHDA, CDR2 SQIVND (reference sequence). The CDR3 spans 12 residues. Between the trimmed V and J ends, which lost 8 bases and 6 bases, there was a span of 13 bases. CDR3 DNA: TGTGCCAGTGCCGACAGTCCCCCTGAAGCTTTCTTT. This encodes CASADSPPEAFF.

This sequence joins TRBV9 and TRBJ2-3; maybe TRBD2 (5 bases). Trimming left V 6 bases short and J 2 bases short, with 16 bases between. CDR1 and CDR2 from the germline V gene are SGDLS and YYNGEE. CDR3 length: 15 amino acids. This CDR3 is CASTLEPGITDTQYF. The CDR3 DNA follows: TGTGCCAGCACCTTGGAACCGGGGATCACAGATACGCAGTATTTT.

DNA for the CDR3: TGTGCCAGCAGCTTAGCTTCCCCTACTAGGGAAAAACTGTTTTTT. This codes for CASSLASPTREKLFF. The chain uses TRBV7-6 and TRBJ1-4; D unclear. Trimming took off 0 bases at V and 8 bases at J, with 13 bases between the two ends. This CDR3 is 15 amino acids long. In germline, CDR1 is SGHVS, CDR2 FNYEAQ.

The J gene is TRBJ2-1, the V gene TRBV7-6; the D gene is possibly TRBD1 (6 bases). Germline V gives CDR1 SGHVS, CDR2 FNYEAQ. The CDR3 runs 15 residues. V was cut by 4 bases and J by 7 bases, with 17 bases left in between. The CDR3 sequence: CASSSYRDLKNEQFF. The CDR3 nucleotides read TGTGCCAGCAGCTCGTACAGGGATTTGAAGAATGAGCAGTTCTTC.

V usage is TRBV11-2 and J usage is TRBJ2-1; TRBD2 matches 8 bases. CDR1 SGHAT and CDR2 FQNNGV come from the germline V gene. The CDR3 covers 16 residues. Unmatched junction bases numbered 6, after V lost 0 bases and J lost 5 bases. CDR3 in DNA: TGTGCCAGCAGCTTAGAGAGAAGAGCGGGGGACAATGAGCAGTTCTTC. Amino acid sequence: CASSLERRAGDNEQFF.

This clone came up once. The chain uses TRBV19 and TRBJ2-7, with 8 bases that match TRBD1. The CDR3 contains 12 residues. CDR1 is LNHDA and CDR2 is SQIVND in the germline V gene (reference sequence). Trimming removed 6 bases from V and 5 bases from J; junction bases left unmatched: 3. CDR3 loop: CASRDRVDEQYF. The CDR3 coding sequence is TGTGCCAGTAGGGACAGGGTGGACGAGCAGTACTTC.